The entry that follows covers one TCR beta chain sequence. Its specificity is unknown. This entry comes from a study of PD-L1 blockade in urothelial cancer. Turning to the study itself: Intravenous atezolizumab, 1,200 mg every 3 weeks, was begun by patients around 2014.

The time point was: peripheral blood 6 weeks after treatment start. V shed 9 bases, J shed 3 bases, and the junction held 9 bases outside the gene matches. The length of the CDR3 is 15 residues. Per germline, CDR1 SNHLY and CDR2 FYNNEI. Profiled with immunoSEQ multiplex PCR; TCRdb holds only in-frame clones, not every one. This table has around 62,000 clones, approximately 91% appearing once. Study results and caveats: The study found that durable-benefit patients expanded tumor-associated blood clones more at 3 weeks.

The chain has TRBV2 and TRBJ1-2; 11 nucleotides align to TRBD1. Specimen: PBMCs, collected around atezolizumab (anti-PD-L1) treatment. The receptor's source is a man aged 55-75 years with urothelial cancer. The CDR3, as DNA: TGTGCCAGTTCGGACAGGGGGCCCGATCACTATGGCTACACCTTC. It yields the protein CASSDRGPDHYGYTF.